This is a list of T cell receptor beta chains from one sample in a study of blood T cell repertoires in COVID-19. TCRdb's table, derived via immunoSEQ multiplex PCR, lists solely in-frame clones and lacks some. The table includes around 200,000 clones, less than 90% detected once. Sequenced input: peripheral blood. The receptors derive from a woman in her sixties or seventies with COVID-19, enrolled during active disease. CDR3s include the opening cysteine and the closing phenylalanine or tryptophan. A D gene is named only where the DNA matches it firmly. Only part of the rows carry a size: once, few, many, or a class if the clone is expanded.

>TRBJ1-2|14|TRBD1|.|TRBV6-6
CASSYYTGERGYTF
TGTGCCAGCAGTTACTATACAGGGGAGCGTGGCTACACCTTC
>TRBJ2-7|14|TRBD1|.|TRBV7-2
CASSWGQGLYEQYF
TGTGCCAGCAGCTGGGGACAGGGCCTCTACGAGCAGTACTTC
>TRBJ2-5|16|.|.|TRBV9
CASSVEIGQGGETQYF
TGTGCCAGCAGCGTAGAAATTGGTCAGGGAGGCGAGACCCAGTACTTC
>TRBJ2-4|14|.|.|TRBV11-2
CASSFGRGRGIQYF
TGTGCCAGCAGCTTTGGCAGAGGGAGAGGCATTCAGTACTTC
>TRBJ1-2|13|TRBD1|.|TRBV4-1
CASSQRTGGGYTF
TGCGCCAGCAGCCAACGGACAGGGGGCGGCTACACCTTC
>TRBJ1-5|13|TRBD1|.|TRBV27
CAIQGAGGQPQHF
TGTGCCATCCAGGGGGCGGGAGGGCAGCCCCAGCATTTT
>TRBJ2-3|16|.|.|TRBV5-5
CASSSAPAVSTDTQYF
TGTGCCAGCAGCTCAGCCCCCGCGGTTAGCACAGATACGCAGTATTTT
>TRBJ1-1|13|.|once|TRBV6-2/TRBV6-3
CASSIGSLTEAFF
TGTGCCAGCAGTATCGGGTCACTCACTGAAGCTTTCTTT
>TRBJ1-2|15|TRBD1|.|TRBV9
CASSVADREGDGYTF
TGTGCCAGCAGCGTAGCGGACAGGGAGGGGGATGGCTACACCTTC
>TRBJ2-1|17|.|.|TRBV21-1
CASSKGGGPYSYNEQFF
TGTGCCAGCAGCAAAGGAGGGGGACCCTACTCCTACAATGAGCAGTTCTTC
>TRBJ2-2|9|.|.|TRBV18
CASAVPVFF
TGTGCCAGCGCGGTCCCAGTGTTTTTT
>TRBJ1-1|16|TRBD1|.|TRBV13
CASSLGPGGIFDKAFF
TGTGCCAGCAGCTTAGGCCCAGGGGGGATATTCGATAAAGCTTTCTTT
>TRBJ2-1|13|TRBD2|.|TRBV29-1
CSVSSGVYNEQFF
TGCAGCGTTTCTAGCGGAGTATACAATGAGCAGTTCTTC
>TRBJ1-1|15|.|.|TRBV6-5
CASSYSDPRRTEAFF
TGTGCCAGCAGTTATTCGGACCCCCGGAGGACTGAAGCTTTCTTT
>TRBJ2-7|15|TRBD1|.|TRBV7-9
CASSSTGGASYEQYF
TGTGCCAGCAGCTCCACAGGGGGCGCGTCCTACGAGCAGTACTTC
>TRBJ2-2|15|.|.|TRBV7-7
CASSLGTPNTGELFF
TGTGCTAGCAGCCTCGGGACTCCTAACACCGGGGAGCTGTTTTTT
>TRBJ1-2|14|.|.|TRBV19
CASSPLSGNYGYTF
TGTGCCAGTAGTCCCCTCTCAGGGAACTATGGCTACACCTTC
>TRBJ2-1|23|TRBD2|.|TRBV5-1
CASSRYPPGLAGVTGETYNEQFF
TGCGCCAGCAGCCGTTACCCCCCGGGACTAGCGGGAGTAACGGGGGAAACCTACAATGAGCAGTTCTTC
>TRBJ2-3|14|.|.|TRBV2
CASRTGQGFGTQYF
TGTGCCAGCAGGACGGGTCAGGGTTTCGGTACGCAGTATTTT
>TRBJ2-5|14|TRBD2|.|TRBV18
CASSLKTSVETQYF
TGTGCCAGCTCACTTAAGACTAGCGTAGAGACCCAGTACTTC
>TRBJ2-7|15|TRBD2|.|TRBV5-1
CASSFLAGGGGEQYF
TGCGCCAGCAGCTTTTTAGCGGGGGGCGGAGGAGAGCAGTACTTC
>TRBJ2-1|12|.|.|TRBV12-3/TRBV12-4
CASSIQLDVKFF
TGTGCCAGCAGTATCCAATTAGATGTGAAGTTCTTC
>TRBJ2-1|14|TRBD2|.|TRBV5-1
CASRTSGNYNEQFF
TGCGCCAGCAGAACTAGCGGGAACTACAATGAGCAGTTCTTC
>TRBJ2-7|14|TRBD2|.|TRBV6-5
CASRASGTTYEQYF
TGTGCCAGCAGGGCCTCCGGGACTACTTACGAGCAGTACTTC
>TRBJ2-2|16|TRBD2|.|TRBV3-1/TRBV3-2
CASSQRLAGGIGELFF
TGTGCCAGCAGCCAACGCCTAGCGGGAGGGATCGGGGAGCTGTTTTTT
>TRBJ2-7|11|TRBD1|.|TRBV7-2
CASSLGDSQYF
TGTGCCAGCAGCTTAGGGGACAGTCAGTACTTC
>TRBJ1-6|14|.|.|TRBV30
CAWIGTRGNSPLHF
TGTGCCTGGATAGGCACCCGGGGTAATTCACCCCTCCACTTT
>TRBJ1-1|16|TRBD1|.|TRBV5-1
CASSLAGDSGGTEAFF
TGCGCCAGCAGCTTGGCTGGGGACAGTGGCGGGACTGAAGCTTTCTTT
>TRBJ2-7|15|TRBD2|.|TRBV7-2
CASSLVAGSDYEQYF
TGTGCCAGCAGCTTAGTAGCGGGAAGTGACTACGAGCAGTACTTC
>TRBJ2-7|15|.|.|TRBV5-4
CASSLGPASSYEQYF
TGTGCCAGCAGCTTGGGGCCAGCGAGCTCCTACGAGCAGTACTTC
>TRBJ1-2|15|.|.|TRBV6-5
CASSRGGVPHYGYTF
TGTGCCAGCAGTCGTGGGGGGGTTCCCCACTATGGCTACACCTTC
>TRBJ1-1|13|TRBD1|.|TRBV7-9
CASSNRGRTEAFF
TGTGCCAGCAGCAACAGGGGGAGGACTGAAGCTTTCTTT
>TRBJ1-4|13|TRBD1|once|TRBV6-5
CAVLRGVGEKLFF
TGTGCCGTACTCAGGGGGGTGGGTGAAAAACTGTTTTTT
>TRBJ1-6|15|.|.|TRBV5-5
CASIDTNSYNSPLHF
TGTGCCAGCATCGACACAAACTCCTATAATTCACCCCTCCACTTT
>TRBJ2-7|16|TRBD2|.|TRBV6-2/TRBV6-3
CASSFQGLAGSYEQYF
TGTGCCAGCAGTTTTCAAGGACTAGCGGGTTCCTACGAGCAGTACTTC
>TRBJ1-6|21|.|.|TRBV27
CASSFNTGWAGGGSYNSPLHF
TGTGCCAGCAGTTTTAACACGGGGTGGGCGGGCGGCGGCTCCTATAATTCACCCCTCCACTTT
>TRBJ1-5|14|.|.|TRBV27
CASSSPGGNQPQHF
TGTGCCAGCAGTTCTCCTGGAGGAAATCAGCCCCAGCATTTT
>TRBJ2-1|11|.|.|TRBV6-4
CASSEAGEQFF
TGTGCCAGCAGTGAGGCGGGAGAGCAGTTCTTC
>TRBJ1-2|18|TRBD1|.|TRBV10-3
CAISSDAGQGSHNYGYTF
TGTGCCATCAGTTCTGATGCGGGACAGGGGTCACATAACTATGGCTACACCTTC
>TRBJ2-7|15|TRBD1|.|TRBV24-1
CATSDPGQGANEQYF
TGTGCCACCAGTGACCCAGGACAGGGGGCGAACGAGCAGTACTTC
>TRBJ1-1|13|.|.|TRBV7-2
CASSGRVNTEAFF
TGTGCCAGCAGCGGGCGTGTGAACACTGAAGCTTTCTTT
>TRBJ2-3|14|.|.|TRBV2
CASSPATSTDTQYF
TGTGCCAGCAGTCCCGCCACTAGCACAGATACGCAGTATTTT
>TRBJ2-7|13|.|.|TRBV29-1
CSVESTGMGEQYF
TGCAGCGTTGAGTCCACAGGGATGGGTGAGCAGTACTTC